This TCR beta chain was sequenced during a study of blood T cell repertoires in COVID-19. V shed 1 base and J shed 9 bases, with 31 bases lying between them. The germline V gene encodes CDR1 MNHEY and CDR2 SMNVEV (reference sequence). The CDR3 spans 20 residues. Libraries were prepared by immunoSEQ multiplex PCR; TCRdb keeps only in-frame clonotypes and omits some of them. Of under 45,000 clones listed, roughly 80% are singletons. The J gene is TRBJ2-1, the V gene TRBV27; a weak D match, TRBD1 (6 bases). Sequenced material: peripheral blood. This receptor was obtained from a human donor in a cohort sampled during active COVID-19. The CDR3 DNA sequence: TGTGCCAGCAGTTTATACTCCCTCGGGACAAAAATCCCCCTCGGGTTTGAGCAGTTCTTC. Translated: CASSLYSLGTKIPLGFEQFF.